The next 18 T cell receptor beta chains were all read from a single sample in a study of blood T cell repertoires in COVID-19. Some clones are missing from TCRdb's copy, which holds only in-frame ones; the method was immunoSEQ multiplex PCR. The table lists tens of thousands of clones, approximately 80% of them singletons. What was sequenced was peripheral blood. These receptor sequences come from a man at least 80 years old with acute or convalescent COVID-19.

The chain combines TRBV27 with TRBJ2-3; TRBD2 matches at 12 bases. The CDR3 has 16 residues. CDR1 and CDR2 (germline): MNHEY, SMNVEV (reference sequence). V trimming: 6 bases; J trimming: 5 bases; junction bases outside the gene matches: 9. CDR3: CASSPASGRGRDTQYF. CDR3 sequence (DNA): TGTGCCAGCAGCCCAGCTAGCGGGAGGGGGAGAGATACGCAGTATTTT.

The chain carries TRBV6-2 or TRBV6-3 and TRBJ1-3; D is ambiguous. This CDR3 has 15 amino acids. V shed 6 bases and J shed 0 bases, with 12 bases lying between them. Germline V gives CDR1 MNHEY, CDR2 SVGEGT. The CDR3 coding sequence is TGTGCCAGCAGCCCCCAGGTCCTCTCTGGAAACACCATATATTTT. Translating gives CASSPQVLSGNTIYF.

The gene calls are TRBV30 and TRBJ2-1; 7 bases align to TRBD1. Looked up from germline, CDR1 is GTSNPN and CDR2 is SVGIG (reference sequence). The CDR3 runs 13 residues. Trimming removed 1 base from V and 6 bases from J; junction bases left unmatched: 3. In DNA form, the CDR3 reads TGTGCCTGGAGTGGGGGGACAGCCAATGAGCAGTTCTTC. Residues: CAWSGGTANEQFF.

CDR3 in amino acids: CASSPPGGNYEQYF. The CDR3 nucleotides are TGTGCCAGCAGCCCCCCGGGAGGGAACTACGAGCAGTACTTC. The V and J genes are TRBV28 and TRBJ2-7, with TRBD2 identical over 8 bases. The ends lost 6 bases at V and 3 bases at J; junction bases unmatched: 7. The CDR3 totals 14 residues. Germline CDR1 MDHEN, CDR2 SYDVKM.

This chain joins TRBV5-4 and TRBJ1-2; 9 bases map to TRBD1. The length of the CDR3 is 15 residues. Losses at the gene ends were 2 bases for V and 8 bases for J; bases not matched to a gene: 10. The germline CDR1 and CDR2 sequences are SGHNT and YYREEE (reference sequence). The CDR3: CASSLLSRTGVGYTF. DNA for the CDR3: TGTGCCAGCAGCTTACTTAGCCGGACAGGGGTAGGCTACACCTTC.

The J gene is TRBJ1-5, the V gene TRBV7-2; 8 positions match TRBD1. V lost 4 bases, J lost 4 bases, and 3 bases stayed unmatched. From germline, CDR1 is SGHTA and CDR2 FQGNSA. The CDR3 is 14 residues long. The CDR3 region is CASSSQGGNQPQHF. Written as DNA, the CDR3 is TGTGCCAGCAGCTCACAGGGGGGGAATCAGCCCCAGCATTTT.

This chain links TRBV5-1 with TRBJ2-5; 11 bases are a match to TRBD1. The CDR3 is 16 residues long. The germline V gene encodes CDR1 SGHRS and CDR2 YFSETQ. V gave up 4 bases and J gave up 3 bases; unmatched junction bases: 8. In nucleotides, the CDR3 is TGCGCCAGCAGCCCCGGACAGGGGGCATTCGAAGAGACCCAGTACTTC. Protein: CASSPGQGAFEETQYF.

The gene calls are TRBV6-5 and TRBJ2-7; 12 bases match TRBD1. CDR3 length: 16 amino acids. Germline V gives CDR1 MNHEY, CDR2 SVGAGI. After removal of 3 bases from V and 5 bases from J, the junction contained 8 bases not matched to a gene. The CDR3 protein is CASSYSGTGGLNEQYF. The CDR3, as DNA: TGTGCCAGCAGTTATTCTGGGACAGGGGGCTTAAACGAGCAGTACTTC.

The V call is TRBV28, the J call TRBJ2-5; TRBD1 might be the D (6 bases). CDR1 is MDHEN, CDR2 SYDVKM, per germline. This CDR3 has 15 residues. Trimming took off 4 bases at V and 0 bases at J, with 12 bases between the two ends. CDR3 sequence (DNA): TGTGCCAGCAGTTCGTACCAGGGGCACCAAGAGACCCAGTACTTC. It codes for CASSSYQGHQETQYF.

The chain uses TRBV19 and TRBJ1-1; D remains unclear. The V gene's germline CDR1 is LNHDA and CDR2 SQIVND (reference sequence). The CDR3 has 15 residues. The ends were cut back, 5 bases at V and 9 bases at J, with 22 bases in the middle. This CDR3 is CASSPDRWAGNKAFF. CDR3 DNA sequence: TGTGCCAGTAGTCCGGATAGATGGGCCGGGAACAAAGCTTTCTTT.

The J gene is TRBJ2-1, the V gene TRBV2, with 9 bases matching TRBD2. The ends lost 4 bases at V and 7 bases at J; junction bases unmatched: 8. In germline, CDR1 is SNHLY, CDR2 FYNNEI. This CDR3 spans 15 amino acids. The CDR3 loop reads CASSGSSGGGNEQFF. For the CDR3, the DNA is TGTGCCAGCAGTGGGAGTAGCGGGGGTGGTAATGAGCAGTTCTTC.

The rearrangement uses TRBV5-1 and TRBJ2-2; 12 bases align to TRBD2. Germline CDR1 SGHRS, CDR2 YFSETQ. The CDR3 covers 15 residues. The junction had 7 bases not matched to a gene; V was cut back by 7 bases and J by 6 bases. CDR3 sequence (DNA): TGCGCCAGCTGTCTAGCGGGAGGGCCGCCCGGGGAGCTGTTTTTT. It specifies CASCLAGGPPGELFF. Looking up the rest from reference TRBV5-1 and TRBJ2-2 gives the full variable domain: KAGVTQTPRYLIKTRGQQVTLSCSPISGHRSVSWYQQTPGQGLQFLFEYFSETQRNKGNFPGRFSGRQFSNSRSEMNVSTLELGDSALYLCASCLAGGPPGELFFGEGSRLTVL.

This chain uses TRBV14 with TRBJ2-2; D unclear. The CDR3 length is 15 residues. V was cut by 4 bases and J by 3 bases, with 12 bases left in between. Per germline, CDR1 SGHDN and CDR2 FVKESK. CDR3 amino acids: CASSPHQDYTGELFF. In DNA, the CDR3 is TGTGCCAGCAGCCCCCACCAGGATTACACCGGGGAGCTGTTTTTT. The full variable domain, rest sourced from reference TRBV14 and TRBJ2-2, is EAGVTQFPSHSVIEKGQTVTLRCDPISGHDNLYWYRRVMGKEIKFLLHFVKESKQDESGMPNNRFLAERTGGTYSTLKVQPAELEDSGVYFCASSPHQDYTGELFFGEGSRLTVL.

This clone was observed a few times. The chain couples TRBV5-4 to TRBJ1-1; D ambiguous. The V and J ends lost 1 base and 0 bases respectively, with 13 bases between them. CDR1 and CDR2 from the germline V gene are SGHNT and YYREEE (reference sequence). This CDR3 region has 16 residues. The CDR3 coding sequence is TGTGCCAGCAGCTTGTATGCGGTGGCCATGAACACTGAAGCTTTCTTT. This codes for CASSLYAVAMNTEAFF.

This chain connects TRBV18 to TRBJ1-5; TRBD1 matches at 8 bases. Germline V gene sequence: CDR1 KGHSH, CDR2 LQKENI. The CDR3 runs 18 residues. V was pared by 5 bases and J by 1 base, with 13 bases of the junction left unmatched. CDR3: CASSVRPLDRESNQPQHF. CDR3 nucleotide sequence: TGTGCCAGCTCAGTCCGGCCTTTGGACAGGGAAAGCAATCAGCCCCAGCATTTT.

The J gene is TRBJ2-1, the V gene TRBV9; TRBD1 agrees at 9 bases. V dropped 0 bases and J dropped 7; count of bases not matched to a gene: 5. CDR1 and CDR2 (germline): SGDLS, YYNGEE. The CDR3 consists of 15 residues. This CDR3 is CASSVAPGTGNEQFF. DNA of the CDR3: TGTGCCAGCAGCGTAGCCCCCGGGACAGGGAATGAGCAGTTCTTC.

This chain connects TRBV4-1 to TRBJ2-7; no definite D call. Per germline, CDR1 MGHRA and CDR2 YSYEKL. The CDR3 has 14 amino acids. Trimming took 3 bases from V and 2 from J, leaving 11 bases between them. The CDR3 region has the DNA TGCGCCAGCAGCCAGAGACCCGCGGCCTACGAGCAGTACTTC. It translates to CASSQRPAAYEQYF.

The chain combines TRBV5-1 with TRBJ2-1; D is possibly TRBD1 (5 bases). The CDR3 extends over 15 amino acids. Germline V CDR1 and CDR2: SGHRS, YFSETQ. The V end was cut by 4 bases, the J end by 0 bases, with 11 bases between. The CDR3 loop is CASSIQVRSYNEQFF. In DNA, the CDR3 is TGCGCCAGCAGCATACAGGTCCGCTCCTACAATGAGCAGTTCTTC. Full variable domain (outside the CDR3, taken from reference TRBV5-1 and TRBJ2-1): KAGVTQTPRYLIKTRGQQVTLSCSPISGHRSVSWYQQTPGQGLQFLFEYFSETQRNKGNFPGRFSGRQFSNSRSEMNVSTLELGDSALYLCASSIQVRSYNEQFFGPGTRLTVL.